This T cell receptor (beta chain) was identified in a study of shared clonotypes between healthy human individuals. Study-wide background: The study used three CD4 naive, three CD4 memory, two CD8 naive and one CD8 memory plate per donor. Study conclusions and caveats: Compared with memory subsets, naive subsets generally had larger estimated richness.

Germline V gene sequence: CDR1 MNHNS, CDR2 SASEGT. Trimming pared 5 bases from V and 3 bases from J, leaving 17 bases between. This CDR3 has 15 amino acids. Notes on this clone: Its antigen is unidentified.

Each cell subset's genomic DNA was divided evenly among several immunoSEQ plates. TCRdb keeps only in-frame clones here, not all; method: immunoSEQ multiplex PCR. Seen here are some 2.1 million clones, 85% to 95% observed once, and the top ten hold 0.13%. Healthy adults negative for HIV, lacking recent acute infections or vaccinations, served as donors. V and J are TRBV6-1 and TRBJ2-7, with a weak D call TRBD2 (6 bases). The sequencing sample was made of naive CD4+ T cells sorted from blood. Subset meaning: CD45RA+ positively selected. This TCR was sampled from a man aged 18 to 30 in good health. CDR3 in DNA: TGTGCCAGCAGTTTTCCGGGAGAAGCAATCTACGAGCAGTACTTC. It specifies CASSFPGEAIYEQYF.